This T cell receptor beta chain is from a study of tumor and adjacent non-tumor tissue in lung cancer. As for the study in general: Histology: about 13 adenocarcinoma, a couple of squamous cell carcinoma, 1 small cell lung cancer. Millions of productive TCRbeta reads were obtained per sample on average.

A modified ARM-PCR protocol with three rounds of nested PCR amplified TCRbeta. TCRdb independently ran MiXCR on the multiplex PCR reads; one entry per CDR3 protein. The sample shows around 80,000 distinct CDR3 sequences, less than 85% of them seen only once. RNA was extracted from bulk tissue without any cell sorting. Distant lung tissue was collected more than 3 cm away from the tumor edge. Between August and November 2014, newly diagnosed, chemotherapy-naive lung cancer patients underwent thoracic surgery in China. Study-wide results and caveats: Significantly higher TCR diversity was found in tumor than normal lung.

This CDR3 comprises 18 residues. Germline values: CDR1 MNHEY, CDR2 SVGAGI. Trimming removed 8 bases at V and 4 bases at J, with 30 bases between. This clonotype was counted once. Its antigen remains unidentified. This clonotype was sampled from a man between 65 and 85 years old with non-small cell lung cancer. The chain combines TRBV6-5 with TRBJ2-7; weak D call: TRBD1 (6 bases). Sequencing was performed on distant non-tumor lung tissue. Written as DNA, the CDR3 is TGTGCCAGCGGCTCACTAACTAGTGGGACAAAACTCGTGTACGAGCAGTACTTC. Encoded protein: CASGSLTSGTKLVYEQYF.